This T cell receptor beta chain was recovered during a study of CD4+ T cells in melanoma. Sequencing was performed with immunoSEQ multiplex PCR; in TCRdb, only in-frame clones are kept and a portion is missing. The sample lists about 120,000 clones, approximately 90% seen once, with about 3.5% in the top ten. Sequencing was done on a sample of peripheral blood. This clonotype was sampled from a human donor with melanoma.

The CDR3: CASSFYRDNEQFF. The CDR3 nucleotides read TGTGCCAGCAGCTTCTACCGGGACAATGAGCAGTTCTTC. The rearrangement uses TRBV7-6 and TRBJ2-1; D gene ambiguous. The CDR3 runs to 13 residues. CDR1 and CDR2 (germline): SGHVS, FNYEAQ. V was trimmed by 3 bases and J by 5 bases, leaving 8 bases between them.